The 20 T cell receptor beta chains below all came from one sample that was sequenced in a study of T cell responses to AZD1222 COVID-19 vaccine. The repertoire was sequenced with immunoSEQ multiplex PCR; TCRdb's copy has only in-frame clones and lacks some. The sample lists more than 85,000 clones, 85% to 90% occurring once. Sequenced here: peripheral blood, sampled on day 0 of AZD1222 vaccination. The receptor set was obtained from an adult in good health.

The chain recombines TRBV7-8 with TRBJ2-7; D call uncertain. The CDR3 sequence is 15 residues long. The V end was cut by 2 bases, the J end by 0 bases, with 11 bases between. The germline gives CDR1 SGHVS, CDR2 FQNEAQ. The CDR3 nucleotides read TGTGCCAGCAGCTTAACGGATGATAGCTCCTACGAGCAGTACTTC. Protein: CASSLTDDSSYEQYF.

The CDR3 loop reads CASSQRGFNEQFF. The CDR3 region has the DNA TGCGCCAGCAGCCAAAGGGGGTTCAATGAGCAGTTCTTC. The J gene is TRBJ2-1, the V gene TRBV4-1, with a possible D match to TRBD1 (6 bases). CDR1 and CDR2 (germline): MGHRA, YSYEKL. V lost 2 bases and J lost 6, with 8 bases in between. The CDR3 is made up of 13 amino acids.

The chain employs TRBV15 and TRBJ2-1; D is perhaps TRBD2 (5 bases). Germline CDR1 reads LNHNV; CDR2 reads YYDKDF (reference sequence). The CDR3 runs to 16 residues. V lost 0 bases to trimming and J lost 8 bases, with 17 bases between them. CDR3 coding DNA: TGTGCCACCAGCAGAGATCGAGAGGGAGCCTCCGATGAGCAGTTCTTC. Amino acids: CATSRDREGASDEQFF.

The chain is built from TRBV28 and TRBJ2-7; 7 bases match TRBD1. After removal of 3 bases from V and 4 bases from J, the junction contained 9 bases not matched to a gene. This CDR3 is 15 amino acids long. Germline CDR1 reads MDHEN; CDR2 reads SYDVKM. The CDR3 spells CASSFPGTAIYEQYF. As DNA, the CDR3 is TGTGCCAGCAGTTTCCCCGGGACAGCCATTTACGAGCAGTACTTC.

The rearrangement joins TRBV9 to TRBJ2-6; D unresolved. With 0 bases removed from V and 0 bases from J, the gap between germline ends came to 1 base. This CDR3 has 14 amino acids. CDR1 is SGDLS, CDR2 YYNGEE, per germline. The CDR3 nucleotides read TGTGCCAGCAGCGTAGGCTCTGGGGCCAACGTCCTGACTTTC. Its translation: CASSVGSGANVLTF.

The rearrangement links TRBV7-9 to TRBJ1-1, with D unresolved. This CDR3 spans 16 amino acids. V dropped 1 base and J dropped 1 base, with 13 bases sitting between them. The V gene's germline CDR1 is SEHNR and CDR2 FQNEAQ (reference sequence). The CDR3 coding sequence is TGTGCCAGCAGCTTAGTAGTGTCAACGGAGAACACTGAAGCTTTCTTT. Amino acids: CASSLVVSTENTEAFF.

V and J are TRBV7-8 and TRBJ1-1, with D unclear. Germline CDR1 is SGHVS and CDR2 is FQNEAQ. CDR3 length equals 14 residues. With 2 bases removed from V and 1 base from J, the gap between germline ends came to 8 bases. CDR3 bases: TGTGCCAGCAGCTTACTTCTAGGGAACACTGAAGCTTTCTTT. It encodes CASSLLLGNTEAFF.

The chain is built from TRBV9 and TRBJ1-3; 7 nucleotides align to TRBD1. Per the germline V gene, CDR1 is SGDLS and CDR2 is YYNGEE. CDR3 length: 16 residues. With 0 bases clipped from V and 7 bases from J, the junction kept 10 bases outside the gene matches. CDR3 DNA: TGTGCCAGCAGCGTAGGAGGGCAGGGGGTTTTGAACACCATATATTTT. The encoded protein is CASSVGGQGVLNTIYF.

This clone was seen a few times. This chain uses TRBV19 with TRBJ2-3; 10 bases map to TRBD2. Germline V CDR1 and CDR2: LNHDA, SQIVND (reference sequence). This CDR3 is built from 16 residues. The junction had 7 bases not matched to a gene; V was cut back by 7 bases and J by 0 bases. CDR3 nucleotides: TGTGCCAGTACCGAGCAGCGGGGGGGTAGCACAGATACGCAGTATTTT. Translation: CASTEQRGGSTDTQYF.

The CDR3 loop is CASSARTGAYEQYF. The CDR3 bases are TGTGCCAGCTCAGCTCGGACAGGGGCCTACGAGCAGTACTTC. The chain couples TRBV18 to TRBJ2-7, with 9 nucleotides matching TRBD1. The CDR3 has 14 amino acids. Germline CDR1 and CDR2: KGHSH and LQKENI. Losses at the gene ends were 5 bases for V and 2 bases for J; bases not matched to a gene: 4.

The chain recombines TRBV19 with TRBJ1-1; 11 positions match TRBD1. The CDR3 is made up of 14 amino acids. Germline-derived CDR1 and CDR2 are LNHDA and SQIVND (reference sequence). The junction had 9 bases not matched to a gene; V was cut back by 8 bases and J by 7 bases. In DNA form, the CDR3 reads TGTGCCAGTGGGACCCTGGACAGGGGGCGTGAAGCTTTCTTT. It encodes CASGTLDRGREAFF.

This chain connects TRBV5-1 to TRBJ1-6, with a tentative D call TRBD1 (5 bases). Germline V gene sequence: CDR1 SGHRS, CDR2 YFSETQ. V was cut by 2 bases and J by 9 bases, with 12 bases left in between. The CDR3 runs to 14 residues. Here the CDR3 DNA reads TGCGCCAGCAGCTTTTTAGGGAGGGGTTCACCCCTCCACTTT. Translating gives CASSFLGRGSPLHF. The complete variable domain, with remaining parts taken from reference TRBV5-1 and TRBJ1-6, reads KAGVTQTPRYLIKTRGQQVTLSCSPISGHRSVSWYQQTPGQGLQFLFEYFSETQRNKGNFPGRFSGRQFSNSRSEMNVSTLELGDSALYLCASSFLGRGSPLHFGNGTRLTVT.

This chain uses TRBV6-5 with TRBJ1-2; D unclear. This CDR3 spans 13 amino acids. The V gene lost 7 bases and the J gene lost 1 base, with 10 bases spanning the gap. Looked up from germline, CDR1 is MNHEY and CDR2 is SVGAGI. The DNA for the CDR3 is TGTGCCAGCACGACGGCACTTAACTATGGCTACACCTTC. It translates to CASTTALNYGYTF.

As concerns this clone: This sample includes further DNA sequences coding for the same CDR3. The chain couples TRBV28 to TRBJ1-5, with D maybe TRBD1 (5 bases). This CDR3 contains 16 residues. V gave up 2 bases and J gave up 2 bases, with 13 bases separating them. Germline assignment: CDR1 MDHEN and CDR2 SYDVKM. The DNA of the CDR3 is TGTGCCAGCAGTTTACTGGGGACCGGGGGCAATCAGCCCCAGCATTTT. It translates to CASSLLGTGGNQPQHF.

The chain employs TRBV18 and TRBJ2-7; 9 nucleotides line up with TRBD1. Germline V gene lookup returns CDR1 KGHSH and CDR2 LQKENI. V lost 2 bases and J lost 3; bases outside the gene matches: 2. The CDR3 runs 14 residues. The chain's CDR3 is CASSPLTGGYEQYF. The CDR3 DNA reads TGTGCCAGCTCACCATTGACAGGGGGCTACGAGCAGTACTTC.

The rearrangement links TRBV7-9 to TRBJ2-1; D unclear. The CDR3 has 12 residues. Germline assignment: CDR1 SEHNR and CDR2 FQNEAQ (reference sequence). V was trimmed by 5 bases and J by 3 bases, leaving 5 bases between them. The CDR3 sequence is CASSPSYNEQFF. The CDR3 DNA sequence: TGTGCCAGCAGCCCGAGCTACAATGAGCAGTTCTTC.

The rearrangement uses TRBV24-1 and TRBJ2-7, with TRBD2 identical over 7 bases. Losses at the gene ends were 4 bases for V and 5 bases for J; bases not matched to a gene: 13. CDR1 is KGHDR, CDR2 SFDVKD, per germline. The CDR3 spans 16 residues. The CDR3 region has the DNA TGTGCCACCAGTGACCCGTCCCGGGACTATAACCACGAGCAGTACTTC. The encoded protein is CATSDPSRDYNHEQYF.

This rearrangement joins TRBV4-1 to TRBJ2-7, with D possibly matching TRBD1 (6 bases). This CDR3 spans 15 amino acids. CDR1 and CDR2 (germline): MGHRA, YSYEKL. Trimming stripped 1 base from V and 5 bases from J, with 15 bases between. This CDR3 reads CASSQGGTKFDEQYF. The CDR3 bases are TGCGCCAGCAGCCAAGGTGGGACAAAGTTTGACGAGCAGTACTTC.

The CDR3 loop is CATSDPGTNQPQHF. The CDR3 nucleotides are TGTGCCACCAGTGACCCCGGGACAAATCAGCCCCAGCATTTT. The chain recombines TRBV24-1 with TRBJ1-5; possible D gene TRBD1, 6 bases. Germline V gives CDR1 KGHDR, CDR2 SFDVKD. Trimming removed 4 bases from V and 4 bases from J, with 10 bases in between. The CDR3 extends over 14 amino acids.

The chain links TRBV18 to TRBJ1-2; D uncertain. V dropped 2 bases and J dropped 4 bases, with 14 bases sitting between them. CDR3 length: 15 residues. Germline V gene lookup returns CDR1 KGHSH and CDR2 LQKENI. This CDR3 is CASSPRERGFYGYTF. CDR3 DNA: TGTGCCAGCTCACCAAGGGAGCGGGGATTCTATGGCTACACCTTC.